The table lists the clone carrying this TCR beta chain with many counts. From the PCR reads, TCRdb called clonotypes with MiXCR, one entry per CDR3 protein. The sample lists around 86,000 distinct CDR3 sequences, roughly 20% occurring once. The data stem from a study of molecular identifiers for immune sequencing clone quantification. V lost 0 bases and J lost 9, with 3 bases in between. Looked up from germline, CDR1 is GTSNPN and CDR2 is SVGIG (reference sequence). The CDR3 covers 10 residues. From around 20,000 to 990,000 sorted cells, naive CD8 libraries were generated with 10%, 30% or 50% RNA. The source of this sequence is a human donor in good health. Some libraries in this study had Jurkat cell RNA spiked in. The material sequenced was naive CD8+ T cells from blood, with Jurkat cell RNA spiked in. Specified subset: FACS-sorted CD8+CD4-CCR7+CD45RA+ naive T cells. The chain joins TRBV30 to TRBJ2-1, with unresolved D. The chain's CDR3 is CAWSVREQFF. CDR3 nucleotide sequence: TGTGCCTGGAGTGTGCGTGAGCAGTTCTTC.